This T cell receptor (beta chain) is drawn from a study of cytomegalovirus exposure and HLA in healthy donors. For the study at large: About 85 million unique TCR sequences came from HLA-typed donors in an early release. Findings of the study overall: According to the study, around 150 TCR beta chains were cytomegalovirus-associated.

The PCR contained 60 Vbeta and 13 Jbeta primers. This table comes from immunoSEQ multiplex PCR, and its TCRdb copy is limited to in-frame clones, with some not included. The repertoire includes roughly 100,000 clones, 75% of them detected once, and under 11% sits in the top ten. CDR3 length: 12 residues. Trimming cost V 8 bases and J 2 bases, with 6 bases left between them. Germline V gene lookup returns CDR1 MNHNY and CDR2 SVGAGI (reference sequence). This clone was detected once. Its antigen remains unknown. The chain combines TRBV6-6 with TRBJ2-2; D remains ambiguous. Sequencing was performed on PBMCs. The TCR was taken from a man over 45 in good health and CMV-seronegative. The CDR3 region has the DNA TGTGCCAGCGTCTCTAACACCGGGGAGCTGTTTTTT. This encodes CASVSNTGELFF.